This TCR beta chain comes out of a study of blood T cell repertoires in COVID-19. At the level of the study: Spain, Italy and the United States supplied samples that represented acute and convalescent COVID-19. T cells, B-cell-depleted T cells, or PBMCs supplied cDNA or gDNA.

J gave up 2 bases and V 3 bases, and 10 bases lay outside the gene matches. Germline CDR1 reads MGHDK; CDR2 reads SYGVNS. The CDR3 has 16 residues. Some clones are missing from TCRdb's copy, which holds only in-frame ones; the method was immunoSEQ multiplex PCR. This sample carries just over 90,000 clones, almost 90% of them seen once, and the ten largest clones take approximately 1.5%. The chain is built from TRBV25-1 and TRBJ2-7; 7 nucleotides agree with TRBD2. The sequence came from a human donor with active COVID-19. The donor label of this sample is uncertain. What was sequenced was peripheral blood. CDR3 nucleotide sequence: TGTGCCAGCAGTGACTGGCCGGGGGGTCCCACCTACGAGCAGTACTTC. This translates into CASSDWPGGPTYEQYF.